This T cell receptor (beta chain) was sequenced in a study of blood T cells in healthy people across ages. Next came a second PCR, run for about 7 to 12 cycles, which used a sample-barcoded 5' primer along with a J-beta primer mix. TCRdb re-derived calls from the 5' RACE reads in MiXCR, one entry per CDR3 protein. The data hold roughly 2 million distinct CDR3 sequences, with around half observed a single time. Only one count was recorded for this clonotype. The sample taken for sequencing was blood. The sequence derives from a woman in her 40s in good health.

In DNA form, the CDR3 reads TGCAGTGCTAGAGCCTGGACTAGCGCCTCTAATGAGCAGTTCTTC. Residues: CSARAWTSASNEQFF. V and J are TRBV20-1 and TRBJ2-1, with 9 nucleotides matching TRBD2. The CDR3 runs 15 residues. Germline V gene lookup returns CDR1 DFQATT and CDR2 SNEGSKA (reference sequence). Trimming cost V 1 base and J 7 bases; bases outside gene matches: 8.